The 30 T cell receptor beta chains in this list originate from one sample, sequenced in a study of T cells in Graves' hyperthyroidism and ophthalmopathy. Researchers took RNA transcripts and amplified the TCR beta CDR3 regions from them. First-round RT-PCR of the TCR CDR3 relied on the HTBI primer set. TCRdb used MiXCR to reprocess the multiplex PCR reads, holding one entry per CDR3 protein. The data hold about 350,000 distinct CDR3 sequences, with 17% observed a single time. The sample taken for sequencing was blood. The receptors derive from a woman aged 25 to 39 with Graves' hyperthyroidism that later progressed to Graves' ophthalmopathy.

The table lists this clonotype with a few counts. The chain is built from TRBV7-8 and TRBJ1-3; TRBD1 matches 7 bases. Germline CDR1 and CDR2: SGHVS and FQNEAQ. There are 15 residues in the CDR3. Trimming took 4 bases from V and 2 from J; bases not matched to a gene: 5. CDR3 sequence reads: CASSWTGTAGNTIYF. The CDR3 DNA follows: TGTGCCAGCAGCTGGACCGGGACAGCTGGAAACACCATATATTTT. The complete variable domain, with remaining parts taken from reference TRBV7-8 and TRBJ1-3, reads GAGVSQSPRYKVAKRGQDVALRCDPISGHVSLFWYQQALGQGPEFLTYFQNEAQLDKSGLPSDRFFAERPEGSVSTLKIQRTQQEDSAVYLCASSWTGTAGNTIYFGEGSWLTVV.

This clonotype was recorded many times. This chain links TRBV20-1 with TRBJ1-5; tentatively, D is TRBD1 (6 bases). The V and J ends lost 6 bases and 5 bases respectively, with 14 bases between them. Germline V gene lookup returns CDR1 DFQATT and CDR2 SNEGSKA (reference sequence). The CDR3 is 13 residues long. The CDR3, as DNA: TGCAGTGCGGACCGGGACACCCATCAGCCCCAGCATTTT. This sequence encodes CSADRDTHQPQHF.

The chain links TRBV5-1 to TRBJ2-7; D not certain. Germline V gives CDR1 SGHRS, CDR2 YFSETQ. The CDR3 runs to 15 residues. Between the trimmed V and J ends, which lost 0 bases and 2 bases, there was a span of 12 bases. CDR3 protein: CASSLVPGTAYEQYF. For the CDR3, the DNA is TGCGCCAGCAGCTTGGTGCCAGGCACTGCCTACGAGCAGTACTTC.

Concerning this clonotype itself: Since a much larger clone is just one base distant, this may be a read error. This rearrangement joins TRBV2 to TRBJ2-7, with D possibly matching TRBD1 (5 bases). The CDR3 loop spans 12 amino acids. CDR1 SNHLY and CDR2 FYNNEI come from the germline V gene. The CDR3 sequence is CALRGQTYKQYF. CDR3 DNA: TGTGCGCTAAGGGGCCAAACCTACAAGCAGTACTTC.

This clonotype has at least ten counts. The chain couples TRBV2 to TRBJ2-5; possible D gene TRBD2, 6 bases. Germline assignment: CDR1 SNHLY and CDR2 FYNNEI. The ends were cut back, 4 bases at V and 4 bases at J, with 13 bases in the middle. CDR3 length equals 14 residues. The CDR3 loop reads CASSGPGSGETQYF. The CDR3 DNA is TGTGCCAGCAGTGGGCCCGGGAGTGGAGAGACCCAGTACTTC.

The chain carries TRBV10-3 and TRBJ2-1; the match to TRBD2 covers 13 bases. The trim removed 10 bases at V and 8 bases at J, leaving 11 bases unmatched. In germline, CDR1 is ENHRY, CDR2 SYGVKD. The CDR3 sequence is 15 residues long. The CDR3 coding sequence is TGTGCCACGGAGACTAGCGGGGGGTTTGCCGATGAGCAGTTCTTC. Protein product: CATETSGGFADEQFF.

The V gene is TRBV20-1, the J gene TRBJ1-6; the D is unclear. Germline CDR1 and CDR2: DFQATT and SNEGSKA (reference sequence). The CDR3 runs 15 residues. V shed 3 bases and J shed 7 bases, with 16 bases lying between them. The CDR3 DNA reads as TGCAGTGCTAGGAAAGCCGGCGGTTTGAATTCACCCCTCCACTTT. Its translation: CSARKAGGLNSPLHF.

The J gene is TRBJ2-2, the V gene TRBV5-4; unclear D gene. V was trimmed by 5 bases and J by 3 bases, leaving 23 bases between them. The CDR3 runs 18 residues. Germline V lookup: CDR1 SGHNT, CDR2 YYREEE (reference sequence). CDR3 in DNA: TGTGCCAGCAGTTCGAAACGAGCTAGGGTTCAAGACACCGGGGAGCTGTTTTTT. Translating gives CASSSKRARVQDTGELFF.

This clonotype has a count of ten or more. This rearrangement joins TRBV6-5 to TRBJ1-1; 7 bases are a match to TRBD1. Germline CDR1 and CDR2: MNHEY and SVGAGI. CDR3 length equals 14 residues. J lost 1 base, V lost 2 bases, and 1 base had no gene match. The CDR3, as DNA: TGTGCCAGCAGTTACGGGACAGCGAACACTGAAGCTTTCTTT. Its translation: CASSYGTANTEAFF.

This clonotype was seen a few times. The chain joins TRBV4-1 to TRBJ1-4; 10 nucleotides agree with TRBD1. Germline V lookup: CDR1 MGHRA, CDR2 YSYEKL. The CDR3 totals 15 residues. J gave up 6 bases and V 1 base, and 2 bases lay outside the gene matches. The CDR3 sequence: CASSQVGTGDEKLFF. The CDR3 bases are TGCGCCAGCAGCCAAGTGGGGACAGGGGATGAAAAACTGTTTTTT.

This rearrangement joins TRBV20-1 to TRBJ2-3; D not certain. The length of the CDR3 is 14 residues. The V gene lost 3 bases and the J gene lost 2 bases, with 12 bases spanning the gap. The germline V gene has CDR1 DFQATT and CDR2 SNEGSKA (reference sequence). CDR3 bases: TGCAGTGCTAGCCCCTCGGCTATCACAGATACGCAGTATTTT. Encoded protein: CSASPSAITDTQYF.

This clonotype was recorded many times. The chain's CDR3 is CASSAMTSGAPYEQYF. The CDR3 DNA follows: TGTGCCAGCAGTGCCATGACTAGCGGGGCGCCCTACGAGCAGTACTTC. The chain couples TRBV2 to TRBJ2-7; 11 bases are a match to TRBD2. Germline CDR1 SNHLY, CDR2 FYNNEI. The CDR3 has 16 amino acids. Trimming removed 4 bases from V and 2 bases from J; junction bases left unmatched: 7.

The chain recombines TRBV2 with TRBJ2-7; 8 bases match TRBD2. The V gene end was trimmed by 6 bases and the J gene end by 6 bases; junction bases not matched to a gene: 7. Germline V lookup: CDR1 SNHLY, CDR2 FYNNEI. The CDR3 runs to 13 residues. This CDR3 reads CASRVAGYGEQYV. In DNA form, the CDR3 reads TGTGCCAGCAGGGTAGCGGGGTATGGCGAGCAGTACGTC.

The J gene is TRBJ2-7, the V gene TRBV7-9, with TRBD2 identical over 7 bases. J was trimmed by 0 bases and V by 5 bases; bases with no gene match: 7. Germline loops: CDR1 SEHNR, CDR2 FQNEAQ (reference sequence). The CDR3 length is 15 residues. The CDR3 DNA sequence: TGTGCCAGCAGCCCTCCCCTAGCGGTCTCCTACGAGCAGTACTTC. Translation gives CASSPPLAVSYEQYF.

This chain uses TRBV5-4 with TRBJ2-3; 11 bases align to TRBD2. Germline V gives CDR1 SGHNT, CDR2 YYREEE (reference sequence). The CDR3 has 17 amino acids. With 4 bases clipped from V and 2 bases from J, the junction kept 9 bases outside the gene matches. In nucleotides, the CDR3 is TGTGCCAGCAGCGCGACACCGGGACTAGCGGACACAGATACGCAGTATTTT. This translates into CASSATPGLADTDTQYF.

The V call is TRBV5-4, the J call TRBJ2-3, with D possibly being TRBD2 (7 bases). The CDR3 extends over 15 amino acids. The ends were cut back, 4 bases at V and 6 bases at J, with 18 bases in the middle. The germline CDR1 and CDR2 sequences are SGHNT and YYREEE (reference sequence). The CDR3 nucleotides read TGTGCCAGCAGCCTGGGGGGGCTAGAGGTGGATACGCAGTATTTT. Translating gives CASSLGGLEVDTQYF.

This clonotype has a count of ten or more. This rearrangement joins TRBV28 to TRBJ2-2; D is perhaps TRBD1 (5 bases). This CDR3 spans 13 amino acids. Trimming stripped 6 bases from V and 7 bases from J, with 12 bases between. The germline gives CDR1 MDHEN, CDR2 SYDVKM. The CDR3 DNA reads as TGTGCCAGCAGGCTTAAGGGGATCGGGGAGCTGTTTTTT. It yields the protein CASRLKGIGELFF.

V and J are TRBV3-1 and TRBJ2-5; D is unresolved. The CDR3 contains 13 residues. In germline, CDR1 is LGHDT, CDR2 YNNKEL (reference sequence). The V gene lost 5 bases and the J gene lost 4 bases, with 11 bases spanning the gap. CDR3 residues: CASSTSQSETQYF. The CDR3 DNA follows: TGTGCCAGCAGCACAAGTCAGTCAGAGACCCAGTACTTC.

The chain links TRBV3-1 to TRBJ2-1; D gene unclear. The V end was cut by 1 base, the J end by 6 bases, with 13 bases between. The CDR3 consists of 15 residues. CDR1 and CDR2 (germline): LGHDT, YNNKEL (reference sequence). The CDR3 DNA reads TGTGCCAGCAGCCAAGGACACCAGAGTGGCAATGAGCAGTTCTTC. Its translation is CASSQGHQSGNEQFF.

This clonotype was seen ten or more times. The rearrangement joins TRBV28 to TRBJ2-7, with TRBD1 matching 9 bases. The germline V gene has CDR1 MDHEN and CDR2 SYDVKM. The J segment lost 2 bases and the V segment lost 3 bases, leaving 8 bases of the junction unmatched. There are 16 residues in the CDR3. The chain's CDR3 is CASSFFTGGVPYEQYF. The CDR3 coding sequence is TGTGCCAGCAGTTTCTTCACAGGGGGCGTACCCTACGAGCAGTACTTC.

The chain has TRBV12-3 or TRBV12-4 and TRBJ2-3; D might be TRBD2 (6 bases). The V end was cut by 5 bases, the J end by 6 bases, with 15 bases between. The CDR3 extends over 14 amino acids. In DNA, the CDR3 is TGTGCCAGCAGTCCCCCACTAGCTAGGGATACGCAGTATTTT. This encodes CASSPPLARDTQYF.

This clonotype has a count of ten or more. The chain links TRBV12-3 or TRBV12-4 to TRBJ2-3; possible D gene TRBD2, 6 bases. This CDR3 region has 13 residues. Trimming took 6 bases from V and 4 from J, leaving 11 bases between them. The CDR3 loop reads CASRGGGADTQYF. DNA of the CDR3: TGTGCCAGCAGGGGGGGAGGAGCAGATACGCAGTATTTT.

In DNA form, the CDR3 reads TGTGCCAGCAGCCAAGGTCATTATGGCTACACCTTC. Translated, it gives CASSQGHYGYTF. The chain combines TRBV3-1 with TRBJ1-2; no reliable D call. V was shortened by 1 base and J by 5 bases, with 5 bases between the two germline ends. Looked up from germline, CDR1 is LGHDT and CDR2 is YNNKEL (reference sequence). This CDR3 is built from 12 residues.

This CDR3 reads CASRATGPQETQYF. The DNA of the CDR3 is TGTGCCAGCAGGGCGACAGGGCCGCAAGAGACCCAGTACTTC. V is TRBV2 and J is TRBJ2-5, with 7 bases fitting TRBD1. The CDR3 totals 14 residues. Germline values: CDR1 SNHLY, CDR2 FYNNEI. V lost 6 bases and J lost 2; bases outside the gene matches: 6.

This clonotype was recorded many times. The V call is TRBV2, the J call TRBJ2-1, with TRBD2 matching over 11 bases. V shed 7 bases and J 6 bases; nucleotides not matched to a gene: 5. Germline values: CDR1 SNHLY, CDR2 FYNNEI. The CDR3 spans 14 residues. This CDR3 reads CASTLAGGRNEQFF. For the CDR3, the DNA is TGTGCCAGCACCCTAGCGGGGGGCCGCAATGAGCAGTTCTTC.

The V and J genes are TRBV29-1 and TRBJ2-2; D is unclear. Germline-derived CDR1 and CDR2 are SQVTM and ANQGSEA. CDR3 size: 13 residues. With 5 bases removed from V and 6 bases from J, the gap between germline ends came to 13 bases. The CDR3 nucleotides are TGCAGCGTTACTCTACAGCTGGCCGGGGAGCTGTTTTTT. This sequence encodes CSVTLQLAGELFF.

This clonotype was observed many times. The V call is TRBV18, the J call TRBJ2-3; D possibly corresponds to TRBD2 (5 bases). V lost 0 bases and J 4 bases, leaving 8 bases between the germline ends. Germline CDR1 and CDR2: KGHSH and LQKENI. The CDR3 is 14 amino acids. The CDR3, as DNA: TGTGCCAGCTCACCACCGATGAGGGCAGATACGCAGTATTTT. Protein product: CASSPPMRADTQYF. The full variable domain, with the rest looked up from reference TRBV18 and TRBJ2-3, is NAGVMQNPRHLVRRRGQEARLRCSPMKGHSHVYWYRQLPEEGLKFMVYLQKENIIDESGMPKERFSAEFPKEGPSILRIQQVVRGDSAAYFCASSPPMRADTQYFGPGTRLTVL.

This clonotype was counted ten times or more. This chain joins TRBV10-2 and TRBJ2-2; D ambiguous. V lost 7 bases, J lost 8 bases, and 14 bases lay in between. This CDR3 has 13 residues. CDR1 and CDR2 from the germline V gene are WSHSY and SAAADI. The CDR3: CASNDVYGGELFF. CDR3 coding DNA: TGCGCCAGCAATGACGTGTATGGAGGGGAGCTGTTTTTT.

The chain has TRBV5-4 and TRBJ2-5; D tentatively reads TRBD1 or TRBD2 (6 bases each). The CDR3 spans 15 residues. Trimming removed 7 bases at V and 5 bases at J, with 21 bases between. The germline V gene encodes CDR1 SGHNT and CDR2 YYREEE (reference sequence). This CDR3 is CASSLGGRDGETQYF. The CDR3 nucleotides are TGTGCCAGCTCACTGGGGGGCAGGGATGGTGAGACCCAGTACTTC.

This clonotype was counted only a few times. This rearrangement joins TRBV9 to TRBJ2-3; perhaps TRBD1 as D (6 bases). Between the trimmed V and J ends, which lost 2 bases and 4 bases, there was a span of 11 bases. The CDR3 covers 14 residues. The germline gives CDR1 SGDLS, CDR2 YYNGEE. Here the CDR3 reads CASSVDYRADTQYF. In nucleotides, the CDR3 is TGTGCCAGCAGCGTTGACTACAGGGCAGATACGCAGTATTTT.